This TCR beta chain was obtained from a study of T cell responses to AZD1222 COVID-19 vaccine (TCRdb year 2021). Study-level background: A total of 233 trial participants underwent TCR sequencing, of whom 200 to 220 had received two doses of AZD1222 and approximately 25 had received two doses of the MenACWY control vaccine. Trial participants were enrolled by age into 18-55, 56-69 and 70-plus year subgroups, with 148, 28 and 57 TCR-sequenced participants respectively. Here is what the overall study found, with its caveats: Most participants were white British and females outnumbered males, and the authors suggested that clonal diversity may have been underestimated. Only five to seven AZD1222 recipients were SARS-CoV-2 seropositive at baseline, limiting conclusions about previously exposed vaccinees. Reportedly, almost half of the unique spike-specific TCRs recognized epitopes lying outside the regions that are mutated in the B.1.351 and B.1.1.7 variants. The whole spike protein was spanned by vaccine-associated CD4 TCRs, and dominant responses were seen in regions 160-218 and 743-854. No day 14 peak-response samples were available, so repertoires were characterized only after the peak T cell response. The 56-69-year group was small, and its depth increase did not reach significance, likely because of low power. Spike-specific TCR breadth and depth rose significantly after two AZD1222 doses compared with day 0 and with MenACWY recipients.

The label giving this sample's time point can be read as: about 28 days (+/-7) after the second vaccine dose. AZD1222 recipients with second doses at about 4 weeks or about 12 weeks were pooled, because spike-specific TCR depth and breadth did not differ between schedules. Samples from vaccinated people were obtained from the UK trials COV001 and COV002, which included a single-blind randomized controlled phase 2/3 trial of AZD1222 (ChAdOx1 nCoV-19) in healthy adults. For TCRbeta chain sequencing, PBMC samples were collected from trial participants at day 0 and at day 28 after the second dose. With regard to this clone: There is no known antigen for this receptor. Per-base quality was not reported, and no clone a single base away is much larger than it.

The CDR3 regions of human TCRbeta chains were subjected to immunosequencing. As for the original processing: TCRs in the repertoires were matched against a reference library of SARS-CoV-2-specific TCRs that had been generated with the MIRA antigen-specificity platform. Breadth was defined as the fraction of unique TCRs that were SARS-CoV-2-associated, and depth was defined as the fraction of total T cells that were SARS-CoV-2-associated. Using the MIRA data, each spike-specific TCR was mapped to the spike region that the TCR reacts to and placed in a CD4 or CD8 class. Log10-transformed breadth and depth values were compared by one-way ANOVA with Sidak's multiple comparisons tests. TCRdb stores this immuneACCESS table with in-frame sequences only. Part of the clones is absent; in the studies checked, under half of the shortfall reflects unresolved V genes, and no reason is known for the rest. V, J and clone size reflect that table, while D and trimming were determined from the DNA. The sample table shows 150,000 to 200,000 clones, and around 88% are seen once. The ten largest clonotypes hold 11% of the sample.

The sequence derives from an adult who received the AZD1222 COVID-19 vaccine. The sample here was peripheral blood, taken 28 days after the second AZD1222 dose.

The CDR3 has the sequence CASSLEGGRDQPQHF. The DNA is TGCGCCAGCAGCTTGGAGGGGGGACGAGATCAGCCCCAGCATTTT. Here the chain combines TRBV5-1 and TRBJ1-5, with a weak D call of TRBD1 (6 bases match). From the cysteine up to the phenylalanine, the CDR3 has a length of 15 residues. The retained sequence is limited to the CDR3, 45 bases, with the frame set at the first base. The trim is 0 bases for V and 5 bases for J, with a gap of 12 bases between the germline ends. According to the germline V gene, CDR1 reads SGHRS and CDR2 reads YFSETQ.